This TCR beta chain emerged from a study of blood T cells in healthy people across ages. The overall study: For every two T cells, template switching captured about one barcoded beta molecule.

Next came a second PCR, run for about 6 to 11 cycles, which used a sample-barcoded 5' primer along with a J-beta primer mix. Each CDR3 protein gets one entry after TCRdb re-called the 5' RACE reads with MiXCR. The sample holds 1.6 million or so distinct CDR3 sequences, roughly 30% seen once. Every sample yielded at least 6.5 million isolated PBMCs. The junction had 6 bases not matched to a gene; V was cut back by 0 bases and J by 4 bases. The CDR3 covers 15 residues. Germline values: CDR1 SGDLS, CDR2 YYNGEE. This rearrangement joins TRBV9 to TRBJ1-1, with TRBD1 identical over 7 bases. The sample consisted of blood. The source is a woman between 25 and 40 years old in good health. The CDR3 sequence: CASSVGPGGSTEAFF. CDR3 nucleotide sequence: TGTGCCAGCAGCGTAGGACCAGGGGGTTCCACTGAAGCTTTCTTT.